Listed below are T cell receptor beta chains from one sample, sequenced in a study of cytomegalovirus exposure and HLA in healthy donors. The table came from immunoSEQ multiplex PCR; TCRdb's copy has only in-frame clones and leaves some out. The sample includes 150,000 to 200,000 clones, around 82% of them seen just once. Sequenced: PBMCs. Receptors originate from a man aged 60 to 75 in good health and CMV-seronegative. The CDR3 runs from the conserved cysteine through the conserved F or W. A D gene is named only where the DNA matches it firmly.

TRBJ1-5	15	TRBD1	TRBV19	CASRTTGGSNQPQHF
TRBJ1-5	13	.	TRBV5-6	CASSLGRNQPQHF
TRBJ2-2	17	.	TRBV29-1	CSVDAPGAAGVGGELFF
TRBJ2-7	15	TRBD2	TRBV28	CASSSPGRQTYEQYF
TRBJ2-7	13	.	TRBV5-6	CASSLVKRDEQYF
TRBJ1-6	15	TRBD1	TRBV6-5	CASRSSGTAPRSLHF
TRBJ2-3	13	.	TRBV7-9	CASSLSIGDTQYF
TRBJ2-7	14	TRBD1	TRBV5-1	CASSSGQPSYEQYF
TRBJ2-7	15	.	TRBV11-2	CASSPGELAGYEQYF
TRBJ2-1	15	TRBD1	TRBV6-5	CASSRDRGIYNEQFF
.	14	TRBD2	TRBV4-1	CASSQGGFYNEQFF
TRBJ2-7	14	.	TRBV12-5	CASGRDGSSYEQYF
TRBJ2-1	16	TRBD2	TRBV9	CASSVAGRGGDNEQFF
TRBJ2-3	16	.	TRBV9	CASSVPSSDVTDTQYF
.	14	.	TRBV7-9	CASSLVETLAEQYF